The subject of this entry is one TCR beta chain. Its specificity is not known. This specimen belongs to a study of cytomegalovirus exposure and HLA in healthy donors. Findings and caveats of the study: Clonal expansion, a later analysis showed, was greater in HLA-associated TCR beta chains than in equally common others. Later on, a genetic analysis was performed. It linked a missense variant in DCLRE1C with V- and J-gene trimming of TCR beta.

Germline-derived CDR1 and CDR2 are SNHLY and FYNNEI. The CDR3 runs to 14 residues. V was pared by 1 base and J by 7 bases, with 14 bases between. PCR employed 60 Vbeta and 13 Jbeta primers. Libraries were prepared by immunoSEQ multiplex PCR; TCRdb keeps only in-frame clonotypes and omits some of them. With around 130,000 clones in the sample, the ten largest clones hold 2%. V usage is TRBV2 and J usage is TRBJ2-7; D possibly corresponds to TRBD1 (6 bases). This clonotype originated in a woman aged 55-75 years in good health and CMV-seronegative. Sequencing was performed on PBMCs. CDR3: CASSEDRVYREQYF. The CDR3 DNA is TGTGCCAGCAGTGAAGACAGGGTGTATAGGGAGCAGTACTTC.